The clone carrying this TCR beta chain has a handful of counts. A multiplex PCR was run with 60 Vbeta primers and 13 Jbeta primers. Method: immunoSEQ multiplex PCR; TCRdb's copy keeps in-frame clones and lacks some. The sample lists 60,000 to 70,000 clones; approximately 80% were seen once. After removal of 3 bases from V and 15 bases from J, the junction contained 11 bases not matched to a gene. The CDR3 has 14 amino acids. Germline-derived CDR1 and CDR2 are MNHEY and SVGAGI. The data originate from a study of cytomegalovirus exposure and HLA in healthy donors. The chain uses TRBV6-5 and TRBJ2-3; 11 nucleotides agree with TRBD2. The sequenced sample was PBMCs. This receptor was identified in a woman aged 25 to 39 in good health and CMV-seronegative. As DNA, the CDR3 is TGTGCCAGCAGTTATCAGATGACTAGCGGGGCATTATATTTT. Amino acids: CASSYQMTSGALYF.